This record concerns one TCR beta chain sequence. The sample is drawn from a study of blood T cell repertoires in COVID-19. Study summary: PBMCs, B-cell-depleted T cells, or T cells provided the cDNA or gDNA that made up the material.

In the original analysis: Reference gene primer amplification gave nucleated cell count estimates. Assay: immunoSEQ multiplex PCR; the TCRdb copy retains only in-frame clones and omits some. The D gene and trimming were derived from the DNA, and the V and J assignments and clone size from that table. Counted here are some 160,000 clones, 78% occurring once; the ten biggest clones make up about 15%. Sequenced sample: peripheral blood. The receptor was derived from a woman of 80 years or more with acute or convalescent COVID-19.

The CDR3 nucleotides read TGTGCCAGCAGCCAAGAAGGGACTAGCTACACCTTC. Translated, it gives CASSQEGTSYTF. This chain uses TRBV3-1 (or the pseudogene TRBV3-2) with TRBJ1-2, with D maybe TRBD1 (5 bases). Germline loops: CDR1 LGHDT, CDR2 YNNKEL (reference sequence). This CDR3 is built from 12 residues. The V and J ends lost 0 bases and 9 bases respectively, with 8 bases between them.